This T cell receptor (beta chain) was sequenced in a study of monozygotic twins with inflammatory bowel disease. Using eight separate reactions per sample, the authors generated cDNA. TCRdb re-called the 5' RACE reads and gives one entry per CDR3 protein, without DNA. The sample totals 300,000 to 400,000 distinct CDR3 sequences. Turning to this clonotype: Its specificity is unknown.

The germline V gene encodes CDR1 LNHDA and CDR2 SQIVND (reference sequence). CDR3 length: 16 residues. Findings of the study overall: IBD patients shared fewer clonotypes with other individuals than healthy twins, especially patients with disease activity signs. Immunosuppressive treatment differences may have increased patient repertoire variability.

The draw for each donor consisted of a single 2.5 ml blood sample. This TCR derives from a human donor with ulcerative colitis or Crohn's disease, or a healthy co-twin of an affected twin (not recorded which). V and J are TRBV19 and TRBJ2-1; TCRdb calls TRBD2, which cannot be checked without DNA. What was sequenced was blood. CDR3 sequence reads: CASSRRLAGSYNEQFF.